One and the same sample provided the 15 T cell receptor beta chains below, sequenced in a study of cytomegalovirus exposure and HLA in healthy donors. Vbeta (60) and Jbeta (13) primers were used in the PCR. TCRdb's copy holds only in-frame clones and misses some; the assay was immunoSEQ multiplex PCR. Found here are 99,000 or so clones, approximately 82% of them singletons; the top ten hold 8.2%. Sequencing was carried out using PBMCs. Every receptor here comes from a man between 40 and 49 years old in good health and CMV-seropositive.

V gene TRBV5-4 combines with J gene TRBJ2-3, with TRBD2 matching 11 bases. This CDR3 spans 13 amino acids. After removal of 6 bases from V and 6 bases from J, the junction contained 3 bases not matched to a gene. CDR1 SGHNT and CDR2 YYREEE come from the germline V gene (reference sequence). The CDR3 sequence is CASTGTSGDTQYF. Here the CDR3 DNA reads TGTGCCAGCACCGGGACTAGCGGCGATACGCAGTATTTT.

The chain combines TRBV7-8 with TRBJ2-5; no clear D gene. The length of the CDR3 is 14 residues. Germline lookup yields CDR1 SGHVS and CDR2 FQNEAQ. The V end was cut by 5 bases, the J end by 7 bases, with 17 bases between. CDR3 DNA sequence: TGTGCCAGCAGCCCTACTGTAGAGGCCGGGACCCAGTACTTC. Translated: CASSPTVEAGTQYF.

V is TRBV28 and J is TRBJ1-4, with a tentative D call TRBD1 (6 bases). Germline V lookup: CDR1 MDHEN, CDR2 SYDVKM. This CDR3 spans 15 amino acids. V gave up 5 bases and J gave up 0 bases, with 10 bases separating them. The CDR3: CASSPRQATNEKLFF. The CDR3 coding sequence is TGTGCCAGCAGTCCCCGACAGGCAACTAATGAAAAACTGTTTTTT.

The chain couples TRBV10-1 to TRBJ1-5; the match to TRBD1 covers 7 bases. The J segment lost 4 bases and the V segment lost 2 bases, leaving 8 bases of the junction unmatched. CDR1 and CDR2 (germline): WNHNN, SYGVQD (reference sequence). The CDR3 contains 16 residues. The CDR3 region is CASSEDRVWENQPQHF. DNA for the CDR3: TGCGCCAGCAGTGAGGACAGGGTATGGGAAAATCAGCCCCAGCATTTT.

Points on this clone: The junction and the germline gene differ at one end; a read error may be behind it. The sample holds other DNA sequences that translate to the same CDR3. The CDR3, as DNA: TGCGCCAGCAGTCAGAGGGGGCGAGGGAGGCCCCAACATTTT. Protein: CASSQRGRGRPQHF. The gene calls are TRBV23-1 and TRBJ1-5; 7 bases agree with TRBD1. TRBV23-1 is reported as an ORF; its role is uncertain. The CDR3 totals 14 residues.

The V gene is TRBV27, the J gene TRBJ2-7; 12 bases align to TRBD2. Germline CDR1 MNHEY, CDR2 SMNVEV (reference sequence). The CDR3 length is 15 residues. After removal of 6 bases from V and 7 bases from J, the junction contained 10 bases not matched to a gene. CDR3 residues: CASRRLAGATGEQYF. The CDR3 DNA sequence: TGTGCCAGCAGGCGACTAGCGGGGGCGACCGGGGAGCAGTACTTC.

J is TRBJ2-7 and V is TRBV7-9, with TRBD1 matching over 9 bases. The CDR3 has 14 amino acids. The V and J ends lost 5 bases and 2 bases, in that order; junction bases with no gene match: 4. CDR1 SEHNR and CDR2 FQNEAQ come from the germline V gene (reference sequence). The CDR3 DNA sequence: TGTGCCAGCAGCCCCACAGGGGGCCCCTACGAGCAGTACTTC. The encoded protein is CASSPTGGPYEQYF.

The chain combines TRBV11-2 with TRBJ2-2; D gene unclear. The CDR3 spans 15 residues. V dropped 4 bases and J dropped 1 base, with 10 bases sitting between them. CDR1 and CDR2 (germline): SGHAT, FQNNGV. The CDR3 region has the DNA TGTGCCAGCAGCTCGGCTGACTTGAACACCGGGGAGCTGTTTTTT. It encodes CASSSADLNTGELFF.

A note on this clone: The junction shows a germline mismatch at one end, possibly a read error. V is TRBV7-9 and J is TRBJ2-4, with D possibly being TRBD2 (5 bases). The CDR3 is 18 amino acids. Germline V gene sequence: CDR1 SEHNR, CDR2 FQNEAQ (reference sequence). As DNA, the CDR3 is TGTTCCAGCAGCTCTATAACTGTAGGCGGTCTAGCCAAAAACAGTCAGTACTTC. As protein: CSSSSITVGGLAKNSQYF.

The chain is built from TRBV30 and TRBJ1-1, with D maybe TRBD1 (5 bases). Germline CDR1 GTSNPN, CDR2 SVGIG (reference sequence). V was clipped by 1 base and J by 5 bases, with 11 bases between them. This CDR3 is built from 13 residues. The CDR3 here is CAWSGQKETEAFF. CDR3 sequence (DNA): TGTGCCTGGAGTGGACAGAAGGAAACTGAAGCTTTCTTT.

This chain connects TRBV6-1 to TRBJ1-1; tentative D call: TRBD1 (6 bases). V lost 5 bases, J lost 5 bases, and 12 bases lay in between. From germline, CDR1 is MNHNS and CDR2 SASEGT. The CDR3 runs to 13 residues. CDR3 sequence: CASSPTGWTEAFF. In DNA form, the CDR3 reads TGTGCCAGCAGTCCCACAGGGTGGACTGAAGCTTTCTTT.

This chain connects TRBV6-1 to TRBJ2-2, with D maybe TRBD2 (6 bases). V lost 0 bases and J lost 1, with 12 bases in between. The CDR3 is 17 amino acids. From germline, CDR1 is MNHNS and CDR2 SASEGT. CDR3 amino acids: CASSEAAGPMNTGELFF. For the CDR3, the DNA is TGTGCCAGCAGTGAAGCTGCGGGACCCATGAACACCGGGGAGCTGTTTTTT.

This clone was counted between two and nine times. The CDR3 DNA reads TGTGCCAGCAGCTTGGGTCGGGACAGGAACACTGAAGCTTTCTTT. This translates into CASSLGRDRNTEAFF. This rearrangement joins TRBV5-6 to TRBJ1-1, with 7 nucleotides matching TRBD1. The junction had 3 bases not matched to a gene; V was cut back by 0 bases and J by 1 base. Looked up from germline, CDR1 is SGHDT and CDR2 is YYEEEE. The CDR3 extends over 15 amino acids.

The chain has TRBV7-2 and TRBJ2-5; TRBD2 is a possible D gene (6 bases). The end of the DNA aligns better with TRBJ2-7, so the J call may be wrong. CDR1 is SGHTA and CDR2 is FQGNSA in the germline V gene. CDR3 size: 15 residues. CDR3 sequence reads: CASSLARAGRYEQYF. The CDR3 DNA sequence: TGTGCCAGCAGCTTAGCTAGAGCGGGTCGCTACGAGCAGTACTTC.

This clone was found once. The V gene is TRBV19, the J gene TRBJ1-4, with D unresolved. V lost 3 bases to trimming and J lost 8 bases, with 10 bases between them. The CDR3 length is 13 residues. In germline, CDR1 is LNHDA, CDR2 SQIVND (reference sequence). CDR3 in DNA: TGTGCCAGTAGTATTAGGAGCCGAGAAAAACTGTTTTTT. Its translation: CASSIRSREKLFF.